The entry that follows covers one T cell receptor beta chain sequence. TCRdb's table, derived via immunoSEQ multiplex PCR, lists solely in-frame clones and lacks some. Of some 150,000 clones in the sample, over 90% were seen once. The CDR3 runs to 16 residues. CDR1 and CDR2 from the germline V gene are LGHNA and YNFKEQ. J lost 3 bases, V lost 2 bases, and 5 bases had no gene match. This sample is part of a study of control samples from healthy donors and cancer patients. The receptor was isolated from a middle-aged man in good health. Sequenced sample: blood. J is TRBJ2-3 and V is TRBV4-2, with TRBD2 identical over 10 bases. The CDR3 DNA sequence: TGTGCCAGCAGCCAACTTACTAGCGGGACTACAGATACGCAGTATTTT. It codes for CASSQLTSGTTDTQYF.